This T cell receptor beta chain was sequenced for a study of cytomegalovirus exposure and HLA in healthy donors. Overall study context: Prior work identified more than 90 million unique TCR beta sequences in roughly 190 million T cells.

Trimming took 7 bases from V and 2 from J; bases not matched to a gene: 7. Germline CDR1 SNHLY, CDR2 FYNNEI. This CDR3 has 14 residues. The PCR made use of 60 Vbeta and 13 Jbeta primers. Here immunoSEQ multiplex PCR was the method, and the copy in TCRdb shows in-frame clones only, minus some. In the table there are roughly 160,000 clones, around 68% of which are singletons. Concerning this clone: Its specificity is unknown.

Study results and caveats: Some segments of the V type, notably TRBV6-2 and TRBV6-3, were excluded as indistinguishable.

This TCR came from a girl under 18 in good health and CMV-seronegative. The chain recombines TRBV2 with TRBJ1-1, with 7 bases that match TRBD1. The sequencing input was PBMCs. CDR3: CASTSIGGNTEAFF. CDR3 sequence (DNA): TGTGCCAGCACCTCGATAGGGGGCAACACTGAAGCTTTCTTT. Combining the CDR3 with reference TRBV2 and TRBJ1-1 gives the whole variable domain EPEVTQTPSHQVTQMGQEVILRCVPISNHLYFYWYRQILGQKVEFLVSFYNNEISEKSEIFDDQFSVERPDGSNFTLKIRSTKLEDSAMYFCASTSIGGNTEAFFGQGTRLTVV.